What follows are 28 T cell receptor beta chains derived from one specimen sequenced in a study of CD8+CD57+ T cells in acquired aplastic anemia. The study profiled TCR beta VDJ and CDR3 using genomic DNA as template. Each CDR3 protein gets one entry after TCRdb re-called the reads with MiXCR. The sample holds hundreds of thousands of distinct CDR3 sequences, around 33% seen once. All sequencing subjects had displayed CD8+CD57+ cell expansion on flow cytometry. The sequencing sample was made of sorted CD4+, CD8+, or CD8+CD57+ T cells (not recorded which) from PBMCs. These receptors were taken from a human donor with aplastic anemia.

This clonotype was observed a few times. The rearrangement uses TRBV3-1 and TRBJ1-3, with a weak D call TRBD1 (6 bases). This CDR3 comprises 16 residues. Per the germline V gene, CDR1 is LGHDT and CDR2 is YNNKEL (reference sequence). The V gene lost 0 bases and the J gene lost 5 bases, with 14 bases spanning the gap. The CDR3 coding sequence is TGTGCCAGCAGCCAAGAAGGGGGTAGTAGGAGAAACACCATATATTTT. As protein: CASSQEGGSRRNTIYF.

V is TRBV3-1 and J is TRBJ2-2; TRBD1 agrees at 7 bases. V shed 2 bases, J shed 0 bases, and the junction held 3 bases outside the gene matches. The CDR3 runs 16 residues. Germline V gene sequence: CDR1 LGHDT, CDR2 YNNKEL (reference sequence). The CDR3 DNA follows: TGTGCCAGCAGCCAAAGGACAGGAACGAACACCGGGGAGCTGTTTTTT. This sequence encodes CASSQRTGTNTGELFF.

This chain connects TRBV12-3 or TRBV12-4 to TRBJ1-6, with D possibly TRBD1 on 6 matching bases. This CDR3 comprises 17 residues. Trimming shortened V by 2 bases and J by 2 bases, and 13 bases separated the two germline ends. In nucleotides, the CDR3 is TGTGCCAGCAGTTTATATACAGGGCAAACCTATAATTCACCCCTCCACTTT. Its translation is CASSLYTGQTYNSPLHF.

This clonotype came up many times. The chain has TRBV20-1 and TRBJ1-2, with D unresolved. Germline CDR1 is DFQATT and CDR2 is SNEGSKA (reference sequence). The CDR3 covers 13 residues. The CDR3 loop is CRADLSDKGGYTF. The CDR3 DNA sequence: TGCAGGGCCGACCTGTCAGACAAGGGTGGCTACACCTTC.

Note on this clonotype: A read error is possible here, since a much larger clone lies one base away. This rearrangement joins TRBV7-2 to TRBJ2-5; D remains unclear. Germline values: CDR1 SGHTA, CDR2 FQGNSA. The CDR3 has 13 amino acids. This CDR3 reads CASSVVSGETRYF. In nucleotides, the CDR3 is TGTGCCAGCAGCGTAGTTAGTGGAGAGACCCGGTACTTC.

This clonotype was counted at least ten times. The V gene is TRBV7-9, the J gene TRBJ1-2; the D is unclear. Trimming stripped 5 bases from V and 6 bases from J, with 16 bases between. The CDR3 spans 14 residues. CDR1 is SEHNR, CDR2 FQNEAQ, per germline (reference sequence). The CDR3: CASSLGGLSNGYTF. The DNA of the CDR3 is TGTGCCAGCAGCCTCGGAGGCTTGTCGAATGGCTACACCTTC.

This clonotype was picked up many times. CDR3 region: CASSLELSGGGYTF. Here the CDR3 DNA reads TGTGCCAGCAGCTTAGAACTGTCAGGGGGCGGCTACACCTTC. The genes are TRBV7-2 and TRBJ1-2; 8 bases align to TRBD1. Germline-derived CDR1 and CDR2 are SGHTA and FQGNSA. V trimming: 1 base; J trimming: 8 bases; junction bases outside the gene matches: 6. This CDR3 is built from 14 residues.

This clonotype was detected only a few times. A single base separates this from a much larger clone, so it may be a read error. The chain recombines TRBV19 with TRBJ1-1, with no clear D. This CDR3 contains 11 residues. Trimming left V 8 bases short and J 10 bases short, with 14 bases between. Per germline, CDR1 LNHDA and CDR2 SQIVND (reference sequence). CDR3 sequence: CASSSGGRAFF. In nucleotides, the CDR3 is TGTGCCAGTTCCTCGGGCGGCAGAGCTTTCTTT.

This clonotype was seen many times. DNA of the CDR3: TGTGCCACCAGCAGAGAGCCTCGCTCCTACGAGCAGTACTTC. Protein: CATSREPRSYEQYF. The chain employs TRBV15 and TRBJ2-7; D unclear. V shed 0 bases and J shed 0 bases, with 6 bases lying between them. Germline V gene lookup returns CDR1 LNHNV and CDR2 YYDKDF (reference sequence). The CDR3 spans 14 residues.

The rearrangement uses TRBV13 and TRBJ2-1; 11 bases agree with TRBD2. Germline lookup yields CDR1 PRHDT and CDR2 FYEKMQ (reference sequence). The CDR3 sequence is 15 residues long. V shed 2 bases, J shed 9 bases, and the junction held 6 bases outside the gene matches. CDR3 nucleotide sequence: TGTGCCAGCAGCTTACTAGCGGGGGGTTTCGGTGAGCAGTTCTTC. It encodes CASSLLAGGFGEQFF.

This clonotype was observed a handful of times. The rearrangement links TRBV5-5 to TRBJ1-1; D gene ambiguous. The germline V gene has CDR1 SGHKS and CDR2 YYEKEE (reference sequence). Trimming took off 4 bases at V and 2 bases at J, with 12 bases between the two ends. The CDR3 is 14 residues long. The CDR3 bases are TGTGCCAGCAGCCCGCGGTTTTCCAACACTGAAGCTTTCTTT. It yields the protein CASSPRFSNTEAFF.

Worth noting for this clonotype: Relative to the germline gene, one junction end is altered; a read error may explain this. The chain is built from TRBV5-1 and TRBJ2-7; 8 positions agree with TRBD1. The CDR3 runs to 14 residues. Germline loops: CDR1 SGHRS, CDR2 YFSETQ. The CDR3 here is CASSQTGGLDEQYF. For the CDR3, the DNA is TGTGCCAGCAGCCAAACAGGGGGTCTCGACGAGCAGTACTTC.

The table lists this clonotype with a few counts. The chain links TRBV19 to TRBJ2-5; TRBD1 might be the D (6 bases). V was clipped by 4 bases and J by 5 bases, with 8 bases between them. The CDR3 extends over 12 amino acids. CDR1 LNHDA and CDR2 SQIVND come from the germline V gene (reference sequence). CDR3 DNA: TGTGCCAGTAGTAAGGGGGTCGAGACCCAGTACTTC. Amino acid sequence: CASSKGVETQYF.

The V gene is TRBV9, the J gene TRBJ2-2; a weak D match, TRBD2 (6 bases). The length of the CDR3 is 16 residues. Germline CDR1 SGDLS, CDR2 YYNGEE. With 0 bases removed from V and 6 bases from J, the gap between germline ends came to 15 bases. The CDR3 region has the DNA TGTGCCAGCAGCGTAGGTCCCAGAGCGGGCGCCGGGGAGCTGTTTTTT. Translating it yields CASSVGPRAGAGELFF. Full variable domain (rest looked up from reference TRBV9 and TRBJ2-2): DSGVTQTPKHLITATGQRVTLRCSPRSGDLSVYWYQQSLDQGLQFLIQYYNGEERAKGNILERFSAQQFPDLHSELNLSSLELGDSALYFCASSVGPRAGAGELFFGEGSRLTVL.

The chain recombines TRBV27 with TRBJ2-7, with TRBD2 matching 10 bases. The CDR3 has 15 residues. The trim removed 5 bases at V and 6 bases at J, leaving 10 bases unmatched. Germline loops: CDR1 MNHEY, CDR2 SMNVEV (reference sequence). CDR3 region: CASSLEAGGLFEQYF. As DNA, the CDR3 is TGTGCCAGCAGTCTAGAAGCGGGAGGGCTGTTCGAGCAGTACTTC.

The chain is built from TRBV2 and TRBJ1-3; D is undetermined. V was shortened by 6 bases and J by 0 bases, with 12 bases between the two germline ends. The germline V gene encodes CDR1 SNHLY and CDR2 FYNNEI. The CDR3 is 15 residues long. The CDR3 protein is CASRASQSSGNTIYF. As DNA, the CDR3 is TGTGCCAGCAGGGCCAGTCAGAGCTCTGGAAACACCATATATTTT.

CDR3 residues: CASSVGGADEKLFF. In DNA form, the CDR3 reads TGTGCCAGCAGTGTGGGGGGGGCCGATGAAAAACTGTTTTTT. This chain uses TRBV2 with TRBJ1-4, with D tentatively TRBD1 (6 bases). The V gene lost 4 bases and the J gene lost 6 bases, with 12 bases spanning the gap. Per germline, CDR1 SNHLY and CDR2 FYNNEI. This CDR3 has 14 residues.

This clonotype was seen a handful of times. V gene TRBV6-2 or TRBV6-3 combines with J gene TRBJ1-2, with unresolved D. V was trimmed by 2 bases and J by 2 bases, leaving 12 bases between them. The CDR3 loop spans 15 amino acids. Looked up from germline, CDR1 is MNHEY and CDR2 is SVGEGT. The CDR3: CASSYVGRQNYGYTF. The CDR3 coding sequence is TGTGCCAGCAGTTACGTCGGCAGGCAGAACTATGGCTACACCTTC.

Comments on this clonotype: Germline and junction disagree at one end, which may indicate a read error. The V gene is TRBV5-1, the J gene TRBJ1-4; D ambiguous. The CDR3 sequence is 17 residues long. Germline loops: CDR1 SGHRS, CDR2 YFSETQ. CDR3 in amino acids: CASSPERPGRANEKLSF. CDR3 DNA: TGCGCCAGCAGTCCGGAAAGGCCCGGGAGAGCTAATGAAAAACTGTCTTTT.

This sequence joins TRBV2 and TRBJ1-2, with D perhaps matching TRBD1 (5 bases). The CDR3 extends over 15 amino acids. V lost 6 bases, J lost 5 bases, and 19 bases lay in between. Germline-derived CDR1 and CDR2 are SNHLY and FYNNEI. DNA of the CDR3: TGTGCCAGCAGCCAAGAAATCAGGGTGGGATATGGCTACACCTTC. This translates into CASSQEIRVGYGYTF.

For this clonotype: A much larger clone lies one base from this, so it may be a read error. This likely comes from a read error, as the CDR3 has no conserved phenylalanine or tryptophan at its end. The chain employs TRBV7-2 and TRBJ1-2, with D possibly being TRBD1 (5 bases). Trimming removed 2 bases from V and 6 bases from J, with 10 bases in between. Germline V CDR1 and CDR2: SGHTA, FQGNSA. The CDR3 covers 13 residues. The CDR3 region has the DNA TGTGCCAGCAGCTTATGGGGCGCGGATGGCTACACCCTC. Translating it yields CASSLWGADGYTL.

Remarks on this clonotype: A read error may be the cause here, since a much bigger clone is one base away. The chain uses TRBV7-2 and TRBJ1-2, with TRBD1 identical over 7 bases. This CDR3 is built from 16 residues. V shed 1 base and J 4 bases; nucleotides not matched to a gene: 9. CDR1 and CDR2 (germline): SGHTA, FQGNSA. The CDR3 is CASSLDGTESGYGYTF. The CDR3 nucleotides are TGTGCCAGCAGCTTAGATGGGACAGAGTCCGGCTATGGCTACACCTTC.

The CDR3, as DNA: TGTGCCAGCAGCCAACGGGGGGGCCTAAAAGAAGAGACCCAGTACTTC. As protein: CASSQRGGLKEETQYF. The chain recombines TRBV25-1 with TRBJ2-5; TRBD2 aligns across 8 bases. CDR3 size: 16 residues. Germline values: CDR1 MGHDK, CDR2 SYGVNS. V lost 6 bases to trimming and J lost 3 bases; unmatched junction nucleotides: 12.

This chain connects TRBV12-5 to TRBJ2-1; D gene unclear. The CDR3 contains 13 residues. CDR1 LGHNT and CDR2 FRNRAP come from the germline V gene. Trimming removed 2 bases from V and 8 bases from J, with 10 bases in between. The CDR3 spells CASGLSGTHEQFF. The CDR3 DNA sequence: TGTGCTAGTGGTTTGTCGGGTACGCATGAGCAGTTCTTC.

This chain connects TRBV20-1 to TRBJ1-2; 7 bases align to TRBD1. This CDR3 is 16 amino acids long. Germline V lookup: CDR1 DFQATT, CDR2 SNEGSKA (reference sequence). The trim removed 5 bases at V and 0 bases at J, leaving 12 bases unmatched. CDR3 loop: CSAAPLGTASNYGYTF. The CDR3 region has the DNA TGCAGTGCTGCCCCCTTGGGGACAGCTTCTAACTATGGCTACACCTTC.

V and J are TRBV9 and TRBJ1-1, with 8 nucleotides matching TRBD1. After removal of 3 bases from V and 3 bases from J, the junction contained 7 bases not matched to a gene. Germline V gives CDR1 SGDLS, CDR2 YYNGEE. The CDR3 totals 15 residues. The CDR3 sequence is CASSARQGLHTEAFF. CDR3 bases: TGTGCCAGCAGCGCCCGACAGGGGTTGCACACTGAAGCTTTCTTT.

This clonotype was seen just once. This chain connects TRBV10-3 to TRBJ2-7; possibly TRBD2 for D (6 bases). Germline CDR1 ENHRY, CDR2 SYGVKD. CDR3 length equals 11 residues. The CDR3 sequence is CVSGLGGEQYF. The CDR3 DNA reads as TGTGTCAGCGGGCTCGGGGGAGAGCAGTACTTC.

J is TRBJ2-1 and V is TRBV11-3; D remains unclear. Trimming shortened V by 0 bases and J by 5 bases, and 8 bases separated the two germline ends. The CDR3 covers 14 residues. The germline CDR1 and CDR2 sequences are SGHNT and YENEEA. CDR3 sequence: CASSLDLSNNEQFF. The CDR3 DNA is TGTGCCAGCAGCTTAGACCTAAGTAACAATGAGCAGTTCTTC.